These 2 T cell receptor beta chains came from one sample sequenced in a study of CD8 T cells in ankylosing spondylitis. TCRdb redid the calling of the 5' RACE reads with MiXCR, one entry per CDR3 protein. Of 750,000 to 850,000 distinct CDR3 sequences in the sample, roughly 12% were seen once. General study points: Blood of patients with ankylosing spondylitis appeared to be characterized by a TCR beta motif of roughly eight highly homologous variants.

For these receptors, no antigen is known. The sequenced material came from blood, either unsorted or a sorted T cell fraction (not recorded which). All receptors come from a male donor with ankylosing spondylitis.

The chain employs TRBV6-2 or TRBV6-3 and TRBJ1-5; 8 positions match TRBD1. This CDR3 region has 15 residues. Germline V gene lookup returns CDR1 MNHEY and CDR2 SVGEGT. Germline trimming cut 6 bases from V and 3 bases from J; bases unmatched to any gene: 7. CDR3: CASSTQGGLNQPQHF. In DNA, the CDR3 is TGTGCCAGCAGCACACAGGGGGGGCTCAATCAGCCCCAGCATTTT.

This clonotype was observed at least ten times. The gene calls are TRBV5-1 and TRBJ2-2, with no clear D. Germline lookup yields CDR1 SGHRS and CDR2 YFSETQ. Trimming stripped 0 bases from V and 4 bases from J, with 10 bases between. The CDR3 has 15 residues. The chain's CDR3 is CASSLGAGVTGELFF. The CDR3 DNA is TGCGCCAGCAGCTTGGGGGCCGGCGTCACCGGGGAGCTGTTTTTT.